The source of this T cell receptor beta chain is a study of cytomegalovirus exposure and HLA in healthy donors. Germline-derived CDR1 and CDR2 are LGHNT and FRNRAP. The CDR3 spans 16 residues. Losses at the gene ends were 1 base for V and 1 base for J; bases not matched to a gene: 4. PCR primers comprised 60 Vbeta and 13 Jbeta primers. Produced via immunoSEQ multiplex PCR; TCRdb's table is partial and in-frame only. This listing includes about 88,000 clones. Regarding this clone: The target antigen is unknown.

Study-wide findings and caveats: Several of the most significant clusters appeared linked to common viral pathogens, based on a later analysis. In vitro checks showed that a few CMV-associated chains really do target CMV antigens. Follow-up analysis later connected one missense variant in DCLRE1C with trimming of TCR beta V- and J-genes.

The sample comprised PBMCs. The sequence came from a girl aged 5-17 years in good health and CMV-seropositive. The gene calls are TRBV12-5 and TRBJ1-1; 9 bases agree with TRBD1. The CDR3 region is CASGLADRGRNTEAFF. In DNA, the CDR3 is TGTGCTAGTGGTTTGGCGGACAGGGGACGGAACACTGAAGCTTTCTTT.